This T cell receptor beta chain originates from a study of cytomegalovirus exposure and HLA in healthy donors. Primers included in the PCR were 60 Vbeta and 13 Jbeta primers. Using immunoSEQ multiplex PCR, the repertoire was profiled, and TCRdb retains in-frame clones only, with some absent. Found here are roughly 150,000 clones, 75% to 90% of them singletons; the top ten hold 1%. Germline lookup yields CDR1 SGHTS and CDR2 YDEGEE. V shed 6 bases, J shed 1 base, and the junction held 7 bases outside the gene matches. The CDR3 loop spans 15 amino acids. This chain uses TRBV5-8 with TRBJ1-5; 7 bases line up with TRBD1. The receptor was isolated from a boy younger than 10 in good health and CMV-seronegative. The sample was PBMCs. The CDR3: CASNLEGASNQPQHF. CDR3 coding DNA: TGTGCCAGCAACCTTGAGGGGGCAAGCAATCAGCCCCAGCATTTT.